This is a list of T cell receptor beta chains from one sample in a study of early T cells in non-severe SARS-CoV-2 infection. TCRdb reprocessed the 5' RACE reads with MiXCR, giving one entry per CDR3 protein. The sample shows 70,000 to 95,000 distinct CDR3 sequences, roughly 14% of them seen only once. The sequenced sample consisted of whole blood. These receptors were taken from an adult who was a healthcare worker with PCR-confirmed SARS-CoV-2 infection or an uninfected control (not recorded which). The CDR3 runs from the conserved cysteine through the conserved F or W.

CAISGQGASTGELFF	TRBJ2-2	TRBV10-3
CASSPRGGNTEAFF	TRBJ1-1	TRBV12-3/TRBV12-4
CASSEGQGTDTQYF	TRBJ2-3	TRBV7-7
CASSQAGTGKLYGYTF	TRBJ1-2	TRBV4-1
CSVEGGTSGATDTQYF	TRBJ2-3	TRBV29-1
CASKPGTVSGNEQFF	TRBJ2-1	TRBV5-4
CASTASGAGELFF	TRBJ2-2	TRBV2
CASSIHLGRGTSGANVLTF	TRBJ2-6	TRBV19
CASSLDSDREQIDLYNEQFF	TRBJ2-1	TRBV5-5
CAWTRWGRTDTQYF	TRBJ2-3	TRBV30
CASSSGRLAGYGELFF	TRBJ2-2	TRBV11-3
CAISGDKSGTQYF	TRBJ2-3	TRBV10-3
CASSVSGGALVGANVLTF	TRBJ2-6	TRBV9
CASSQRFMNTGELFF	TRBJ2-2	TRBV7-2
CASSQPGTGNSPLHF	TRBJ1-6	TRBV4-1
CASSIGTEIPGELFF	TRBJ2-2	TRBV19
CASTDRGSYNEQFF	TRBJ2-1	TRBV5-1
CASSPPRLGHTQYF	TRBJ2-3	TRBV7-8
CASSFLPEGDYGGYTF	TRBJ1-2	TRBV7-9
CASRTGVGSPLHF	TRBJ1-6	TRBV25-1
CASSLQGQNTEAFF	TRBJ1-1	TRBV5-1
CASSQGTGGYGYAF	TRBJ1-2	TRBV14
CASSLGATGGANVLTF	TRBJ2-6	TRBV11-3
CASSLVQSSNTEAFF	TRBJ1-1	TRBV7-9
CASSEYGGLANTGELFF	TRBJ2-2	TRBV25-1
CSVIGQGARFGYTF	TRBJ1-2	TRBV29-1
CASRLTGDGANVLTF	TRBJ2-6	TRBV2
CASSLRADSRYGYTF	TRBJ1-2	TRBV7-2
CASSRDIHGYTF	TRBJ1-2	TRBV9
CASSPQGIEQFF	TRBJ2-1	TRBV12-3/TRBV12-4
CASSYAQPGGNTDTQYF	TRBJ2-3	TRBV6-5
CSVTTQGLAEAFF	TRBJ1-1	TRBV29-1
CASSHLPPGQMQYF	TRBJ2-3	TRBV3-1
CSARAWGAEEKLFF	TRBJ1-4	TRBV20-1
CASSRDRSNTEAFF	TRBJ1-1	TRBV6-5
CASSQDGRGYGYTF	TRBJ1-2	TRBV4-1
CASSQVAAQPQHF	TRBJ1-5	TRBV3-1
CASSIRPGRNNANTGELFF	TRBJ2-2	TRBV12-3/TRBV12-4
CASSEQAGLYNEQFF	TRBJ2-1	TRBV25-1
CASSLVGPGQGSNEQFF	TRBJ2-1	TRBV7-6
CASSLGGQAGNTIYF	TRBJ1-3	TRBV28
CASSFAGAQETQYF	TRBJ2-5	TRBV11-2
CAGAVGPGNTIYF	TRBJ1-3	TRBV30